This note documents a single TCR beta chain sequence. This specimen belongs to a study of T cells after yellow fever vaccination. Each CDR3 protein gets one entry after TCRdb re-called the 5' RACE reads with MiXCR. The top ten clones hold 15% to 20% of a sample with 400,000 or so distinct CDR3 sequences, around 19% of them seen once. CDR3 size: 14 residues. Trimming removed 1 base from V and 4 bases from J, with 10 bases in between. Germline CDR1 SGHTA, CDR2 FQGNSA. The sample in question was PBMCs, obtained before the yellow fever booster vaccination. The rearrangement joins TRBV7-2 to TRBJ1-2; D not certain. This clonotype was sampled from a man aged 18 to 29 who received the YFV17D yellow fever vaccine. The CDR3 sequence: CASSLDSQFYGYTF. The CDR3 coding sequence is TGTGCCAGCAGCTTAGACAGTCAGTTCTATGGCTACACCTTC.